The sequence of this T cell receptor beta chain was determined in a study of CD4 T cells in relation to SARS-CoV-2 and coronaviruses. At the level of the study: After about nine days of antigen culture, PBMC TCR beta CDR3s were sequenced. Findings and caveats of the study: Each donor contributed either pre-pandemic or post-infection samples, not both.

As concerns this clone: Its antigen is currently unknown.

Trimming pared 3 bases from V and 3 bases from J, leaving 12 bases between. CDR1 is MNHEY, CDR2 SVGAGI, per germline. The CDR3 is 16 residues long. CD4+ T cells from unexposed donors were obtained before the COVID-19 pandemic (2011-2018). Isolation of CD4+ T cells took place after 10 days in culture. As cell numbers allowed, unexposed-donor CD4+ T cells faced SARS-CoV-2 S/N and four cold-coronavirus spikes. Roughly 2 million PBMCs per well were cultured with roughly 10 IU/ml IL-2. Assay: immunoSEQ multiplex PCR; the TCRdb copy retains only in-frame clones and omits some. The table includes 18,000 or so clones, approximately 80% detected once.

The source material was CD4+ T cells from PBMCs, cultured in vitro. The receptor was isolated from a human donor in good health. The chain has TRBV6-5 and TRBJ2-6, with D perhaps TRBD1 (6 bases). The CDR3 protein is CASSYTQGVGANVLTF. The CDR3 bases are TGTGCCAGCAGTTATACACAGGGAGTTGGGGCCAACGTCCTGACTTTC.